What follows is one TCR beta chain and its context. This clone was seen more than once but under ten times. No antigen is known for it. No clone much larger than this one lies a single base away; base qualities are absent. CDR1 and CDR2 (SQVTM, ANQGSEA) derive from the germline V gene. Counted from cysteine to phenylalanine, this CDR3 has 14 amino acids. The only DNA kept is the CDR3, 42 bases in frame from the first base. Trimming costs V 0 bases and J 6 bases, and their ends lie 15 bases apart. Patients with a history of autoimmune disease or receiving systemic immunosuppression were excluded from the trial. Peripheral blood for TCR sequencing was collected from all dose cohorts at baseline, on cycle 4 day 1, and on cycle 7 day 1. The samples were taken from a phase I, first-in-human, multicenter, open-label dose-escalation trial of ivuxolimab. Adults with locally advanced or metastatic melanoma, renal cell carcinoma, hepatocellular carcinoma or head and neck squamous cell carcinoma were enrolled in the trial. CD4+ and CD8+ T cells were sorted separately from peripheral blood before TCR sequencing.

Genomic DNA was isolated from the sorted cells so that the TCRbeta CDR3 region could be sequenced. The immunoSEQ Assay was used for sequencing of TCRbeta CDR3 regions. Sourced from immuneACCESS, this table was stored by TCRdb with only in-frame sequences that have V and J called. A share of the clones is absent; for the studies checked, an unresolved V gene accounts for under half, and the remainder has no known explanation. Present in this sample are more than 55,000 clones, roughly 85% of which were seen just once. More than 0.9% of the sample belongs to the ten largest clones. The sample comes from a study of OX40 agonist ivuxolimab in advanced cancers. Describing the broader study: The costimulatory receptor OX40 (CD134) was targeted by ivuxolimab, a fully human IgG2 agonistic monoclonal antibody. Intravenous ivuxolimab was administered to patients every 2 weeks at six dose levels: 0.01, 0.1, 0.3, 1.5, 3 and 10 mg/kg. Of the roughly 52 dose-escalation patients, hepatocellular carcinoma was present in about 20, melanoma in around 15, renal cell carcinoma in 9 and head and neck cancer in 9. The dose-escalation cohort was around 83% male with a mean age of about 65 years, ranging from roughly 23 to 90. Prior anti-PD-1, anti-PD-L1 or anti-CTLA-4 therapy was permitted, and 35% to 40% of dose-escalation patients had received checkpoint inhibitors. Partial responses occurred in three dose-escalation patients, of whom one had hepatocellular carcinoma and two had cutaneous melanoma. Peripheral TCRbeta sequencing aimed to test whether ivuxolimab altered TCR sequence diversity and caused clonal T-cell expansion. The paper covers the monotherapy dose-escalation part of the phase I ivuxolimab trial, which included N ≈ 57 patients. Broad study findings and their caveats: Clonal expansion of both CD4+ and CD8+ blood T cells was observed from baseline to week 6 at doses 0.1 to 3.0 mg/kg. Low levels of normalized T-cell clonal expansion were also seen in some patients who did not respond. Antigen specificity was not determined for the clonally expanded peripheral T cells. After ivuxolimab, CD8+ T cells had more expanded clones than CD4+ T cells on average. In partial responders in the 0.1-3.0 mg/kg groups, normalized peripheral clonal expansion was found to be among the lowest, especially among CD8+ T cells.

Source: CD4+ or CD8+ T cells sorted from blood, taken in a trial of the OX40 agonist ivuxolimab. The clonotype was recovered from an adult with an advanced solid tumor such as melanoma, head and neck, liver or kidney cancer. This chain is built from TRBV29-1 and TRBJ2-7; the D gene is perhaps TRBD2, from 6 matching bases. The CDR3 protein is CSVEDQPGAVEQYF. The nucleotides are TGCAGCGTTGAAGATCAACCGGGAGCGGTCGAGCAGTACTTC.